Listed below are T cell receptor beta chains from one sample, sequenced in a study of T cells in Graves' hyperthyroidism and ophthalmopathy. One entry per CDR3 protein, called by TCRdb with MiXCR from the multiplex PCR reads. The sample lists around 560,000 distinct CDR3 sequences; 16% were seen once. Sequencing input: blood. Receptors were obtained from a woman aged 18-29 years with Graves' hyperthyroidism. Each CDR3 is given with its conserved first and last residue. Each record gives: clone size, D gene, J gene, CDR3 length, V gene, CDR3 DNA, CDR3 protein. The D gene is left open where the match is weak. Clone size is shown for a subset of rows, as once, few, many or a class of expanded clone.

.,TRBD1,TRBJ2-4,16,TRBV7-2,TGTGCCAGCAGCCCCCGGACAGGACTAGCCAAAAACATTCAGTACTTC,CASSPRTGLAKNIQYF
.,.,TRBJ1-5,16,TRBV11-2,TGTGCCAGCAGCCCCGGGGGCAGGAATAGCAATCAGCCCCAGCATTTT,CASSPGGRNSNQPQHF
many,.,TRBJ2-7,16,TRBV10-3,TGTGCCATCAGTGAGTCGATTCCAGAAAGACCCTACGAGCAGTACTTC,CAISESIPERPYEQYF
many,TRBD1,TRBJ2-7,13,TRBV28,TGTGCCAGCAGGATAGGGACAGGGCACGAGCAGTACTTC,CASRIGTGHEQYF
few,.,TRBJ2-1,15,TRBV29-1,TGCAGCGTGGAGGGGTCCAGGGGCAGTTACAATGAGCAGTTCTTC,CSVEGSRGSYNEQFF
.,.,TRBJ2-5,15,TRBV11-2,TGTGCCAGCAGACATCAACCAACTAGACAAGAGACCCAGTACTTC,CASRHQPTRQETQYF
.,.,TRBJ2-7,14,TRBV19,TGTGCCAGTAGTATCCAACGACTAGGCTACGAGCAGTACTTC,CASSIQRLGYEQYF
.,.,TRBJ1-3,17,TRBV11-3,TGTGCCAGCAGCGATGGGGCGAGAGGTTCGCCTGGAAACACCATATATTTT,CASSDGARGSPGNTIYF
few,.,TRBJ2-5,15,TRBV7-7,TGTGCCAGCAGCTTAGCCACAGGGCGGGAAGAGACCCAGTACTTC,CASSLATGREETQYF
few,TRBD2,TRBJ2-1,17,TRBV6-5,TGTGCCAGCAGTTTCACCGGCGGGAGACGCCTGGACAATGAGCAGTTCTTC,CASSFTGGRRLDNEQFF
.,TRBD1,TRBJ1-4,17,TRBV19,TGTGCCAGTCACCTGGAGACAGGGCCCGCAACTAATGAAAAACTGTTTTTT,CASHLETGPATNEKLFF
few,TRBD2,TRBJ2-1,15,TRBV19,TGTGCCAGTAGTATTAGCGGGACCGCCTACAATGAGCAGTTCTTC,CASSISGTAYNEQFF
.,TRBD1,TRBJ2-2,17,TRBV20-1,TGCAGTGCTAGACCCGGGACAGATGATGCGAACACCGGGGAGCTGTTTTTT,CSARPGTDDANTGELFF
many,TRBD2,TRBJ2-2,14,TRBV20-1,TGCAGTGCTAGATCAGCGGGAGATGTCGGGGAGCTGTTTTTT,CSARSAGDVGELFF
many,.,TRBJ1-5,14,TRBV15,TGTGCCACCAGCAGGTACGGTAGCAATCAGCCCCAGCATTTT,CATSRYGSNQPQHF
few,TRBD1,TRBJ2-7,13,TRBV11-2,TGTGCCAGCAGCGTAGACAGGGGCTACGAGCAGTACTTC,CASSVDRGYEQYF
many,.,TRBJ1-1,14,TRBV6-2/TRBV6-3,TGTGCCAGCAGTCCTCCAAATATGAACACTGAAGCTTTCTTT,CASSPPNMNTEAFF
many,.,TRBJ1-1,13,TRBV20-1,TGCAGTGTTGATGAGGGTTCGGTCACTGAAGCTTTCTTT,CSVDEGSVTEAFF
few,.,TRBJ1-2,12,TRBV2,TGTGCCAGCTTAGGTCTGGTCGGGGGCTACACCTTC,CASLGLVGGYTF
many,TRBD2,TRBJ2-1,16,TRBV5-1,TGCGCCAGCAGCTATCTGTCTAGCGGGAGGGTGAAGGAGCAGTTCTTC,CASSYLSSGRVKEQFF
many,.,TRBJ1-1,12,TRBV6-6,TGTGCCAGCAGTTACGGAGCCGGCCAAGCTTTCTTT,CASSYGAGQAFF
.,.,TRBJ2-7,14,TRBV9,TGTGCCAGCAGCGTAGCGGGACTCACCTACGAGCAGTACTTC,CASSVAGLTYEQYF
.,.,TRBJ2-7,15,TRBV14,TGTGCCAGCAGCCCCGACCTGCCCAGGGCCTACGAGCAGTACTTC,CASSPDLPRAYEQYF
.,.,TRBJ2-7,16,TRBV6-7,TGTGCCAGCAGTTACGACACACAGGGATTTAACTACGAGCAGTACTTC,CASSYDTQGFNYEQYF
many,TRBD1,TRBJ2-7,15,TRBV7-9,TGTGCCAGCAGCTTTCAAGGGGGCGGAGGTTACGAGCAGTACTTC,CASSFQGGGGYEQYF
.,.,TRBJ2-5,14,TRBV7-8,TGTGCCAGCACCCCAGGGGGGCCCATGGAGACCCAGTACTTC,CASTPGGPMETQYF
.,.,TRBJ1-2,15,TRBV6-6,TGTGCCAGCAGTTACTCGGACGGATCTAACTATGGCTACACCTTC,CASSYSDGSNYGYTF
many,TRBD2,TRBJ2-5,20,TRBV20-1,TGCAGTGCTAGAGCGCCATTCCCGGGACTAGCGGGGGAGATTGGGGAGACCCAGTACTTC,CSARAPFPGLAGEIGETQYF
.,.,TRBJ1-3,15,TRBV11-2,TGTGCCAGCAGCTGGGGGGCAGGCTCTGGAAACACCATATATTTT,CASSWGAGSGNTIYF
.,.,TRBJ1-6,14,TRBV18,TGTGCCAGCTCCCCGGACAGCATTAATTCACCCCTCCACTTT,CASSPDSINSPLHF
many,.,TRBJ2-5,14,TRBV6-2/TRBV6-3,TGTGCCAGCAGTTATCACAGCTCGGGGGAGACCCAGTACTTC,CASSYHSSGETQYF
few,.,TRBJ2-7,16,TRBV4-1,TGCGCCAGCAGTTCCATGCCCGGGACTGCGACCTACGAGCAGTACTTC,CASSSMPGTATYEQYF
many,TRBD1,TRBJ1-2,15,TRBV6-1,TGTGCCAGCAGGGCCGGGACAGGGGGGCACTATGGCTACACCTTC,CASRAGTGGHYGYTF
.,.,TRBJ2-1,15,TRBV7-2,TGTGCCAGCAGCTTAGGGGTCACCTCCTACAATGAGCAGTTCTTC,CASSLGVTSYNEQFF
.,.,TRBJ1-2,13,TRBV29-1,TGCAGCGTTGAATGGGGGGGAAACTATGGCTACACCTTC,CSVEWGGNYGYTF
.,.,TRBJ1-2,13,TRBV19,TGTGCCAGTACGGGCAGAGCTAACTATGGCTACACCTTC,CASTGRANYGYTF
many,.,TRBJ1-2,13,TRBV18,TGTGCCAGCTCGGGCGGATTCCTCTATGGCTACACCTTC,CASSGGFLYGYTF
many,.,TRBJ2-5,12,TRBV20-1,TGCAGTGCCCAAAGGGGACACGAGACCCAGTACTTC,CSAQRGHETQYF
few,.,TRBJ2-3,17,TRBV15,TGTGCCACCAGCAGGGCCGTCAGGGCGGGCAGCACAGATACGCAGTATTTT,CATSRAVRAGSTDTQYF
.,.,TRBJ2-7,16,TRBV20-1,TGCAGTGCTAGCTCCTGGACATCCCGTACTACCTACGAGCAGTACTTC,CSASSWTSRTTYEQYF
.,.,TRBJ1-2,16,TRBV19,TGTGCCAGACACACCCTGTGGGGGCTAATCGACTATGGCTACACCTTC,CARHTLWGLIDYGYTF
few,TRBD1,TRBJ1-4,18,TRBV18,TGTGCCAGCTCACCAAGTCTTTTCCGGGACAGTCGTAATGAAAAACTGTTTTTT,CASSPSLFRDSRNEKLFF
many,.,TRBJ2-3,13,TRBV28,TGTGCCAGCAGGGAGGTACAGGGTCATACGCAGTATTTT,CASREVQGHTQYF
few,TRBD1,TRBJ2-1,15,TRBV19,TGTGCCAGTAGTATCGGGGGGACAGGGGTGTATGAGCAGTTCTTC,CASSIGGTGVYEQFF
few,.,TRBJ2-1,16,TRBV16,TGTGCCAGCAGCCAATCTCAGTTTATCTCCTACAATGAGCAGTTCTTC,CASSQSQFISYNEQFF
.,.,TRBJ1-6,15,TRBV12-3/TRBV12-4,TGTGCCAGCAGTACGCGGGCCTCATATAATTCACCCCTCCACTTT,CASSTRASYNSPLHF
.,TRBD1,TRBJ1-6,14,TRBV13,TGTGCCAGCAGCCAGGACAGGGAGGCTTCACCCCTCCACTTT,CASSQDREASPLHF
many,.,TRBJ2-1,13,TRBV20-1,TGCAGTGCTGTAGTGCAGGGTCCCCGAACCCAGTTCTTC,CSAVVQGPRTQFF
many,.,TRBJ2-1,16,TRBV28,TGTGCCAGCAGTTTCTGGACAGATTCCTCCTACAATGAGCAGTTCTTC,CASSFWTDSSYNEQFF
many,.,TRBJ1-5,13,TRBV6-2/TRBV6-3,TGTGCCAGCAGCTCAATCGCCTACCAGCCCCAGCATTTT,CASSSIAYQPQHF
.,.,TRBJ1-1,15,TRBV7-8,TGTGCCAGCAGCCTATGGGGGGGCGAGGCCACTGAAGCTTTCTTT,CASSLWGGEATEAFF
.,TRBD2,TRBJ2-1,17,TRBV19,TGTGCCAGTAGCACTGGGGAGGGGCGAATCTCCTACAATGAGCAGTTCTTC,CASSTGEGRISYNEQFF
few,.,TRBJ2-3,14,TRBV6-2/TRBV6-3,TGTGCCAGCAGAGAAGACCCGGGCACAGATACGCAGTATTTT,CASREDPGTDTQYF
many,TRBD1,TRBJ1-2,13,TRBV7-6,TGTGCCAGCAGCGGGCGGACAGGGCATGGCTACACCTTC,CASSGRTGHGYTF
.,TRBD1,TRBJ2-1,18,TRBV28,TGTGCCAGCAACTTTAACGTTAAAGGGACAGCACACTACAATGAGCAGTTCTTC,CASNFNVKGTAHYNEQFF